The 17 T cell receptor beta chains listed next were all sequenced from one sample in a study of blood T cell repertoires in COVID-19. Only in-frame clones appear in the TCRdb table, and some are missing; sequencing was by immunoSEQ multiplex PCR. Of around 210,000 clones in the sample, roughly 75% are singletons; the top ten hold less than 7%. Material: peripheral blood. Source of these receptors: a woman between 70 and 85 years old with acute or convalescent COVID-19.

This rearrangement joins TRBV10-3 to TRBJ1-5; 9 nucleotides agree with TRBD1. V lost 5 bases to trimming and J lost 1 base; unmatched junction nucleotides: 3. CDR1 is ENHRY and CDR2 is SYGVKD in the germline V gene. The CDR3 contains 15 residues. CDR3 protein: CAISPGTGSNQPQHF. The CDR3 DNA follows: TGTGCCATCAGTCCCGGGACAGGGAGCAATCAGCCCCAGCATTTT.

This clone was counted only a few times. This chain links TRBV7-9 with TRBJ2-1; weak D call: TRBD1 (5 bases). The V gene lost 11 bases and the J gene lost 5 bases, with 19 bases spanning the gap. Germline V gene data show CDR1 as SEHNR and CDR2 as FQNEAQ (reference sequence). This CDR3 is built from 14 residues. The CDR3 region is CAARGTGPHNEQFF. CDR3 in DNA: TGTGCCGCAAGGGGCACCGGCCCCCACAATGAGCAGTTCTTC.

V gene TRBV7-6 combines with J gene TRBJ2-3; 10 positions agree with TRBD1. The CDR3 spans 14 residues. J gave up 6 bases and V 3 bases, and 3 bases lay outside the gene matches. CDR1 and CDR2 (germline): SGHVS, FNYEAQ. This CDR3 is CASSFPGQGDTQYF. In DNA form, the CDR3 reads TGTGCCAGCAGCTTCCCGGGACAGGGGGATACGCAGTATTTT. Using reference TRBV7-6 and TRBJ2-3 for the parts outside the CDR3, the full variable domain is GAGVSQSPRYKVTKRGQDVALRCDPISGHVSLYWYRQALGQGPEFLTYFNYEAQQDKSGLPNDRFSAERPEGSISTLTIQRTEQRDSAMYRCASSFPGQGDTQYFGPGTRLTVL.

CDR3 protein: CASSGGTSGRARYTGELFF. CDR3 bases: TGCGCCAGCAGCGGCGGGACTAGCGGGAGGGCCAGGTACACCGGGGAGCTGTTTTTT. The V gene is TRBV5-1, the J gene TRBJ2-2, with 16 bases lining up with TRBD2. The V gene's germline CDR1 is SGHRS and CDR2 YFSETQ. The junction had 9 bases not matched to a gene; V was cut back by 4 bases and J by 3 bases. This CDR3 comprises 19 residues.

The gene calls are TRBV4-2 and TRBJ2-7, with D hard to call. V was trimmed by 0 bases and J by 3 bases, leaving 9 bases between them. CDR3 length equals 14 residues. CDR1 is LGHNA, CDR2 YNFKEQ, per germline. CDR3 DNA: TGTGCCAGCAGCCAAGATCTGAGAAGCTACGAGCAGTACTTC. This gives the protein CASSQDLRSYEQYF.

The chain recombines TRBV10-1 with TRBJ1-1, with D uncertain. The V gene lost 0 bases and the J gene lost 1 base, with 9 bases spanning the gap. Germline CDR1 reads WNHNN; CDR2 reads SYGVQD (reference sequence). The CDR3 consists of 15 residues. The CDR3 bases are TGCGCCAGCAGTGAGTCAGTAACTACGAACACTGAAGCTTTCTTT. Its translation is CASSESVTTNTEAFF.

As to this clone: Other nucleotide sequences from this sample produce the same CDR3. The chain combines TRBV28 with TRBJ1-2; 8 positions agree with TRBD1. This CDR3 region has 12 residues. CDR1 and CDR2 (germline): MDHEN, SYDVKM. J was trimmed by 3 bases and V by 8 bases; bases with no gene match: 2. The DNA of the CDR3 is TGTGCCAGCTCGACAGGGGACTATGGCTACACCTTC. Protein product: CASSTGDYGYTF.

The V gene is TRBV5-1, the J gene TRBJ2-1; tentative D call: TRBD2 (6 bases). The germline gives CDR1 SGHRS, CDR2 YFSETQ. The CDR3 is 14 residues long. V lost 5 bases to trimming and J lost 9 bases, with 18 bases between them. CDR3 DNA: TGCGCCAGCAGAGGGGACTCGGGCAGTATTGAGCAGTTCTTC. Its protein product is CASRGDSGSIEQFF.

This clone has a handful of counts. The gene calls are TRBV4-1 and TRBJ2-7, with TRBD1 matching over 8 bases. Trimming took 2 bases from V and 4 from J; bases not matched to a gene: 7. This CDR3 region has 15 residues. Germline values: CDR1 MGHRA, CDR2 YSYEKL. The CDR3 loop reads CASSQTTGEWYEQYF. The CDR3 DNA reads TGCGCCAGCAGCCAAACGACAGGGGAGTGGTACGAGCAGTACTTC.

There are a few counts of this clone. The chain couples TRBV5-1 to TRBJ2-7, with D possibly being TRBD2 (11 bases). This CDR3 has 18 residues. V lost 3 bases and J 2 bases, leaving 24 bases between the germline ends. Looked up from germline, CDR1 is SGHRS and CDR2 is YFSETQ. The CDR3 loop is CASSSPGQGTSGTYEQYF. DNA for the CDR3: TGCGCCAGCAGCTCACCGGGACAGGGGACTAGCGGAACCTACGAGCAGTACTTC.

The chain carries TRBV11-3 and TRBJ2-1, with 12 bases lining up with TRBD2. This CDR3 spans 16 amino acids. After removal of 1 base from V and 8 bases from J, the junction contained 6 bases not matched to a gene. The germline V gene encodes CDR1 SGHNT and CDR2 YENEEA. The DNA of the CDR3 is TGTGCCAGCAGCTTAGGACTAGCGGGAGTGGGCGATGAGCAGTTCTTC. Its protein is CASSLGLAGVGDEQFF.

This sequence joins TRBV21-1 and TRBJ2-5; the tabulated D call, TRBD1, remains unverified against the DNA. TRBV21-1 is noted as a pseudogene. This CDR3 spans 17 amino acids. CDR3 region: CASSNRLWGRVRETQYF. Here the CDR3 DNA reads TGTGCCAGCAGCAACCGTCTGTGGGGCAGGGTGAGAGAGACCCAGTACTTC.

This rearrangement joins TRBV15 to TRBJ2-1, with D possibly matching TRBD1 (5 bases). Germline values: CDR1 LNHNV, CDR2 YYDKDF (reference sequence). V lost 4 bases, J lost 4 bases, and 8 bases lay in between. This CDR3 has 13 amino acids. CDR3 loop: CATSMDTYNEQFF. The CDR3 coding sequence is TGTGCCACCAGCATGGACACATACAATGAGCAGTTCTTC.

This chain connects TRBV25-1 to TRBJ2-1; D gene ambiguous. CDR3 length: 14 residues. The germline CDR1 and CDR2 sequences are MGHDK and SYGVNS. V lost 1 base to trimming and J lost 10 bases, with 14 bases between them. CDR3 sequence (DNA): TGTGCCAGCAGTGAATCCAGACCAGGATGGGAGCAGTTCTTC. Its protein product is CASSESRPGWEQFF.

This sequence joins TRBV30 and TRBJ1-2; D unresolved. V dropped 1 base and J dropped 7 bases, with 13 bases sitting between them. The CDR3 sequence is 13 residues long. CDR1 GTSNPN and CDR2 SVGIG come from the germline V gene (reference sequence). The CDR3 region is CAWSGRAWGGYTF. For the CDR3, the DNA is TGTGCCTGGAGTGGGCGGGCCTGGGGTGGCTACACCTTC.

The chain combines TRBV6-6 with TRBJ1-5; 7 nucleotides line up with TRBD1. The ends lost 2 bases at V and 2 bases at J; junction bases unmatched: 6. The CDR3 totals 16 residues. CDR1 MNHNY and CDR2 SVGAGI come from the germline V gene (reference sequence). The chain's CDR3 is CASSYGQAVGNQPQHF. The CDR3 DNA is TGTGCCAGCAGTTACGGACAGGCGGTGGGCAATCAGCCCCAGCATTTT.

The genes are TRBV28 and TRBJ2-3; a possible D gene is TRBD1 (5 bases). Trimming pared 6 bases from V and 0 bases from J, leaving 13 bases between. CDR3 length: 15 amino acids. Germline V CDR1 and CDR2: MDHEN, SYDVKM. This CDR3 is CASRALGHSTDTQYF. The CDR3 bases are TGTGCCAGCAGGGCTCTAGGACATAGCACAGATACGCAGTATTTT.